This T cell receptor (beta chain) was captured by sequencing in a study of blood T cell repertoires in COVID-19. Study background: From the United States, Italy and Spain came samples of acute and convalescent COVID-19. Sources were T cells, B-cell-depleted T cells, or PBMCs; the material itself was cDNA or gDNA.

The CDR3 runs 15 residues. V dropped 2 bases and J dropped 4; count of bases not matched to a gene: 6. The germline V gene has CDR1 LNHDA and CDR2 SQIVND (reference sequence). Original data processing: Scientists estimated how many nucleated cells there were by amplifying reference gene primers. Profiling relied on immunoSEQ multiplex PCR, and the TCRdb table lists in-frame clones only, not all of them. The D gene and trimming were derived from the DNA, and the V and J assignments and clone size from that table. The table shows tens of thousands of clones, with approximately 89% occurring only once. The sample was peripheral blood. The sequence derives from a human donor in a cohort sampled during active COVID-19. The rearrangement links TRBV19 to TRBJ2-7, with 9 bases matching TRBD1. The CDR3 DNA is TGTGCCAGTAGTATATCAACGGACAGGGGATACGAGCAGTACTTC. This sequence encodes CASSISTDRGYEQYF.